Sequencing of this T cell receptor beta chain was carried out in a study of cytomegalovirus exposure and HLA in healthy donors. Overall study findings and caveats: Rare sequences made up most TCRs, while some public TCRs were found in many donors. Researchers catalogued over 150 TCR beta chains as cytomegalovirus-associated. A subsequent analysis found that TCR clusters from the first cohort also tended to co-occur in the 110 or so validation repertoires, with roughly 95% of cluster scores above 0.

Method: immunoSEQ multiplex PCR; TCRdb's copy keeps in-frame clones and lacks some. Of 150,000 to 200,000 clones in the sample, about 85% were seen once. The donors were part of the approximately 120-subject validation cohort, which stood apart from the approximately 700-subject first cohort. For this clone: The antigen is unknown.

The CDR3 sequence is 14 residues long. From germline, CDR1 is LNHDA and CDR2 SQIVND (reference sequence). Trimming removed 7 bases from V and 2 bases from J; junction bases left unmatched: 5. Sample: PBMCs. This receptor was taken from a man younger than 30 in good health and CMV-seropositive. V is TRBV19 and J is TRBJ1-2; TRBD1 matches 9 bases. The CDR3 DNA follows: TGTGCCAGTACTGGACAGGGGTGGAACTATGGCTACACCTTC. This sequence encodes CASTGQGWNYGYTF. The full variable domain, in which reference TRBV19 and TRBJ1-2 provide the parts outside the CDR3, is DGGITQSPKYLFRKEGQNVTLSCEQNLNHDAMYWYRQDPGQGLRLIYYSQIVNDFQKGDIAEGYSVSREKKESFPLTVTSAQKNPTAFYLCASTGQGWNYGYTFGSGTRLTVV.